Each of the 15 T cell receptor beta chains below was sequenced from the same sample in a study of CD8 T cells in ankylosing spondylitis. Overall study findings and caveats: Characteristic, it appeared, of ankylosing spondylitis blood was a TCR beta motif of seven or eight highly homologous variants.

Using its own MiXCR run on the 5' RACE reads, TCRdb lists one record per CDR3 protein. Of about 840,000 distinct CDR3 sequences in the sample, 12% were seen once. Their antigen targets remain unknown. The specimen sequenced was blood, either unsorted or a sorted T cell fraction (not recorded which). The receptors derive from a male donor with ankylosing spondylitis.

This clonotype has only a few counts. The CDR3: CASRSIVYAETQYF. The CDR3 coding sequence is TGTGCCAGCAGATCTATAGTTTATGCGGAGACCCAGTACTTC. The chain joins TRBV2 to TRBJ2-5; D call uncertain. Trimming took 6 bases from V and 5 from J, leaving 16 bases between them. CDR1 and CDR2 (germline): SNHLY, FYNNEI. This CDR3 has 14 amino acids.

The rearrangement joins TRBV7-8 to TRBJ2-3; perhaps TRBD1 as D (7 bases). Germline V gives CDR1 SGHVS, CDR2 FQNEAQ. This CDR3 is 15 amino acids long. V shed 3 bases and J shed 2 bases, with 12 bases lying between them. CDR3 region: CASSFRGDVTDTQYF. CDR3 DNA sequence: TGTGCCAGCAGCTTCAGGGGGGATGTCACAGATACGCAGTATTTT.

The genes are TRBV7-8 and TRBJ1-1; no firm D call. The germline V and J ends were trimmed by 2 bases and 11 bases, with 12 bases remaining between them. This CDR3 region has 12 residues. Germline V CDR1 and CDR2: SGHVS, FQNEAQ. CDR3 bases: TGTGCCAGCAGCTTATATAATAGTGGGGCTTTCTTT. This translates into CASSLYNSGAFF.

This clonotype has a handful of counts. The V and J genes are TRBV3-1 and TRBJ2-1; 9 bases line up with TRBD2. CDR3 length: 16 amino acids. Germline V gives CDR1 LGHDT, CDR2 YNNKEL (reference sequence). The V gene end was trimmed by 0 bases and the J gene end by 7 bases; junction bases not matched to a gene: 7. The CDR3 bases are TGTGCCAGCAGCCAAGAGTGGCTAGCGGGGTTAAATGAGCAGTTCTTC. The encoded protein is CASSQEWLAGLNEQFF.

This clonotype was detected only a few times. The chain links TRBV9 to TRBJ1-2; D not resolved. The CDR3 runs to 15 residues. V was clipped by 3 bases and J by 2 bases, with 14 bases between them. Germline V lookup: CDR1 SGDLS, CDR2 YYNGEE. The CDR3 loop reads CASSGDAGRNYGYTF. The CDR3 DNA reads TGTGCCAGCAGCGGTGACGCGGGGAGGAACTATGGCTACACCTTC.

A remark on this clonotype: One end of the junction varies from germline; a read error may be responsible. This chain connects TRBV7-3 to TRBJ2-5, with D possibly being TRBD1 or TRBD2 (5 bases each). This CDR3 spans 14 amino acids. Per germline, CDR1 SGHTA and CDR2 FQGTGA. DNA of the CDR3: TGTGCCAGCAGCTTACAAATCAGCGGTGGGACCCACTACTTC. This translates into CASSLQISGGTHYF.

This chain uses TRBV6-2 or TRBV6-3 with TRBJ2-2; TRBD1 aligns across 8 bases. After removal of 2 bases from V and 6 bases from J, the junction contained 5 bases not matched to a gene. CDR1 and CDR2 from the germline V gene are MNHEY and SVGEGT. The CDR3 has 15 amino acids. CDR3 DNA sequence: TGTGCCAGCAGTTACCCGGACAGGGAGGCCGGGGAGCTGTTTTTT. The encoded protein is CASSYPDREAGELFF.

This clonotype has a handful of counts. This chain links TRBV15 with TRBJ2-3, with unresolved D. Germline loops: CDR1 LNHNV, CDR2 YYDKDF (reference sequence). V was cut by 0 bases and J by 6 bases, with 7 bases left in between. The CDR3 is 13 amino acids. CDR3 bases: TGTGCCACCAGCAGAGATTCACTCGATACGCAGTATTTT. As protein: CATSRDSLDTQYF.

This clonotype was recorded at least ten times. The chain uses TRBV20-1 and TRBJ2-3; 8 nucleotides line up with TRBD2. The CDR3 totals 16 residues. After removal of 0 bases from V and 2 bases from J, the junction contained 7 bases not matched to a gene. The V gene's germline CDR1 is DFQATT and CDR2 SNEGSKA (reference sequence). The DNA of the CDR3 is TGCAGTGCTAGAGATCGGTGGACTAGCTTCACAGATACGCAGTATTTT. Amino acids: CSARDRWTSFTDTQYF.

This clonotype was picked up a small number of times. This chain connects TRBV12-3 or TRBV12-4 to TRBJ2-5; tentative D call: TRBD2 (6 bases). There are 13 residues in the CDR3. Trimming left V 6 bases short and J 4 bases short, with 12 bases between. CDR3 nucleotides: TGTGCCAGCAGATCGGGGACTGGAGAGACCCAGTACTTC. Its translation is CASRSGTGETQYF.

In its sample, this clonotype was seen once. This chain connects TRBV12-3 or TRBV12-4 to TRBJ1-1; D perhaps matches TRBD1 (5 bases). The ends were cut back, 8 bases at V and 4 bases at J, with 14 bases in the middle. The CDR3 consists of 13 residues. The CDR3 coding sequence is TGTGCCAGCTTGGGACGGAGGGGCACTGAAGCTTTCTTT. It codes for CASLGRRGTEAFF.

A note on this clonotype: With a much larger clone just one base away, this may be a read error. The CDR3 bases are TGCGCCAGCAGCCAAGAAGCAACTAATGAAAAACTGTTTTTT. It yields the protein CASSQEATNEKLFF. This chain links TRBV4-1 with TRBJ1-4; D is uncertain. This CDR3 has 14 amino acids. Germline V CDR1 and CDR2: MGHRA, YSYEKL. V was clipped by 0 bases and J by 0 bases, with 2 bases between them.

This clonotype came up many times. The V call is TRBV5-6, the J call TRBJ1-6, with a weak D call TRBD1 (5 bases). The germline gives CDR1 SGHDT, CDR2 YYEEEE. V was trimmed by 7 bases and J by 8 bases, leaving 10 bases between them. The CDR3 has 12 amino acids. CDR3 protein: CASSGDDSPLHF. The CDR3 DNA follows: TGTGCCAGCTCGGGGGACGATTCACCCCTCCACTTT.

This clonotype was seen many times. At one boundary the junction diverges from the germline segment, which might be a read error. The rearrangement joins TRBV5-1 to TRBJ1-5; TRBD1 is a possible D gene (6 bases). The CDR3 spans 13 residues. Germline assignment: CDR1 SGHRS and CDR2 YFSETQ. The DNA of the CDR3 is TGTGCCAGCAGCTGGACAGGCAATCAGCCCCAGCATTTT. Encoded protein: CASSWTGNQPQHF.

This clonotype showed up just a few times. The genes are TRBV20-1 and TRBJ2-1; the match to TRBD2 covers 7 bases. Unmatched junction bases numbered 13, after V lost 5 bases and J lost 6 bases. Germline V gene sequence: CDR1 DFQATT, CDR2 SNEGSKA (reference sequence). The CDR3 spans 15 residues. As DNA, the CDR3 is TGCAGTGCTGTATCCCTCGCGGGAGATATCAATGAGCAGTTCTTC. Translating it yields CSAVSLAGDINEQFF.